The clone carrying this T cell receptor beta chain appeared a few times. This specimen comes from a study of blood T cell repertoires in COVID-19. Study details: Sites across the United States, Italy and Spain contributed samples from acute and convalescent COVID-19. PBMCs, B-cell-depleted T cells, or T cells provided the cDNA or gDNA that made up the material.

In the original workflow: By means of reference gene primer amplification, nucleated cell counts were estimated. Produced via immunoSEQ multiplex PCR; TCRdb's table is partial and in-frame only. V, J and clone size were drawn from that table, and D and trimming were deduced from the DNA. The table has 95,000 to 100,000 clones, about 92% seen once; the top ten hold 4.5% to 6%. V was clipped by 2 bases and J by 5 bases; unmatched bases: 24. CDR3 length equals 21 residues. Germline values: CDR1 SGHRS, CDR2 YFSETQ. The sequenced sample was peripheral blood. V gene TRBV5-1 combines with J gene TRBJ2-5; 10 nucleotides agree with TRBD1. This sequence was found in a man aged 45-60 years with active COVID-19. The DNA for the CDR3 is TGCGCCAGCAGCTTTTTCGAGTTGGAGGACAGGGGGGTCCAGTACAGGGAGACCCAGTACTTC. It is translated as CASSFFELEDRGVQYRETQYF.